This is a list of T cell receptor beta chains from one sample in a study of blood T cell repertoires in COVID-19. Sequenced by immunoSEQ multiplex PCR; TCRdb stores in-frame clones only, minus some. The sample includes some 250,000 clones, around 80% of them seen just once. Sequenced input: peripheral blood. These receptors all come from a man in his fifties or sixties with acute or convalescent COVID-19. Both conserved end residues are part of each CDR3. Each record gives: clone size, CDR3 length, J gene, D gene, V gene, CDR3 protein, CDR3 DNA. D genes are given only for firm matches. Only some rows state a clone size, as once, few, many or a class for expanded clones.

few | 16 | TRBJ2-1 | . | TRBV28 | CASSLGTGGSYNEQFF | TGTGCCAGCAGTTTAGGTACAGGCGGCTCCTACAATGAGCAGTTCTTC
. | 15 | TRBJ1-2 | TRBD1 | TRBV27 | CASSPDRAMSYGYTF | TGTGCCAGCAGTCCCGACAGGGCGATGTCCTATGGCTACACCTTC
. | 15 | TRBJ2-7 | . | TRBV9 | CASSPGGTRAYEQYF | TGTGCCAGCAGCCCCGGTGGGACACGGGCGTACGAGCAGTACTTC
. | 13 | TRBJ1-2 | . | TRBV10-1 | CASSEGGNYGYTF | TGCGCCAGCAGTGAAGGAGGAAACTATGGCTACACCTTC
. | 14 | TRBJ1-1 | . | TRBV28 | CASKQGSLNTEAFF | TGTGCCAGCAAGCAGGGGAGTCTGAACACTGAAGCTTTCTTT
. | 13 | TRBJ2-6 | . | TRBV30 | CAWSVTGANVLTF | TGTGCCTGGAGTGTTACTGGGGCCAACGTCCTGACTTTC
. | 14 | TRBJ1-6 | . | TRBV3-1/TRBV3-2 | CASSPSGFDSPLHF | TGTGCCAGCAGCCCGTCAGGGTTTGATTCACCCCTCCACTTT
. | 15 | TRBJ2-2 | TRBD2 | TRBV9 | CASSVGLAGAGELFF | TGTGCCAGCAGCGTAGGACTAGCGGGAGCTGGGGAGCTGTTTTTT
. | 14 | TRBJ2-7 | . | TRBV19 | CASTLRGRSYEQYF | TGTGCCAGTACCCTCAGGGGTAGAAGCTACGAGCAGTACTTC
. | 16 | TRBJ2-1 | TRBD2 | TRBV19 | CASSIAGLADYNEQFF | TGTGCCAGTAGTATAGCGGGGCTAGCGGACTACAATGAGCAGTTCTTC
. | 12 | TRBJ2-7 | . | TRBV29-1 | CSSRAGNHEQYF | TGCAGCTCCCGGGCAGGGAACCACGAGCAGTACTTC
. | 12 | TRBJ1-1 | TRBD1 | TRBV10-1 | CASSDRGTEAFF | TGCGCCAGCAGCGACAGGGGCACTGAAGCTTTCTTT
. | 11 | TRBJ1-2 | TRBD1 | TRBV19 | CASSSGQIYTF | TGTGCCAGTAGTTCGGGACAGATCTACACCTTC
. | 12 | TRBJ1-2 | . | TRBV3-1/TRBV3-2 | CASSQDQGGYTF | TGTGCCAGCAGCCAAGACCAGGGAGGCTACACCTTC
. | 14 | TRBJ1-5 | . | TRBV6-1 | CASSEARGNQPQHF | TGTGCCAGCAGTGAAGCCAGGGGCAATCAGCCCCAGCATTTT
. | 13 | TRBJ1-4 | . | TRBV19 | CASSISANEKLFF | TGTGCCAGTAGTATCTCCGCGAATGAAAAACTGTTTTTT
. | 15 | TRBJ1-3 | . | TRBV3-1/TRBV3-2 | CASSQENRPGNTIYF | TGTGCCAGCAGCCAAGAGAACAGGCCTGGAAACACCATATATTTT
. | 14 | TRBJ2-7 | . | TRBV19 | CASSIQADSYEQYF | TGTGCCAGTAGTATCCAGGCTGACTCCTACGAGCAGTACTTC
. | 17 | TRBJ2-6 | . | TRBV11-2 | CASSRTTGLSGANVLTF | TGTGCCAGCAGCCGGACGACAGGCCTCTCTGGGGCCAACGTCCTGACTTTC
. | 13 | TRBJ1-2 | . | TRBV27 | CASRNQGYYGYTF | TGTGCCAGCAGAAACCAGGGCTACTATGGCTACACCTTC
. | 15 | TRBJ2-7 | TRBD2 | TRBV7-2 | CASSSRSGGPYEQYF | TGTGCCAGCAGTTCGCGTAGCGGGGGGCCCTACGAGCAGTACTTC
. | 16 | TRBJ2-5 | TRBD1 | TRBV3-1/TRBV3-2 | CASSQSTARGPETQYF | TGTGCCAGCAGCCAATCGACAGCTAGGGGGCCAGAGACCCAGTACTTC
. | 14 | TRBJ2-7 | TRBD1 | TRBV5-1 | CASSVQGETYEQYF | TGCGCCAGCAGCGTCCAGGGGGAAACCTACGAGCAGTACTTC